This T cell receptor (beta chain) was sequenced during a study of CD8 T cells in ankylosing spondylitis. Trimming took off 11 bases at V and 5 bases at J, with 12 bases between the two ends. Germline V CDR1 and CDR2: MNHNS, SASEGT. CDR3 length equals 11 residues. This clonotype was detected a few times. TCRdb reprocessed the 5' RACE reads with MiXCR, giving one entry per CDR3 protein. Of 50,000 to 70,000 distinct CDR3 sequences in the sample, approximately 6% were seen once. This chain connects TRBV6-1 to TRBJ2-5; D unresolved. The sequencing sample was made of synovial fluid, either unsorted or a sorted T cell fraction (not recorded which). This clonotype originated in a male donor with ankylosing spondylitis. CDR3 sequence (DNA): TGTGCCCTGGCAGCTCGGGAGACCCAGTACTTC. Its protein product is CALAARETQYF.